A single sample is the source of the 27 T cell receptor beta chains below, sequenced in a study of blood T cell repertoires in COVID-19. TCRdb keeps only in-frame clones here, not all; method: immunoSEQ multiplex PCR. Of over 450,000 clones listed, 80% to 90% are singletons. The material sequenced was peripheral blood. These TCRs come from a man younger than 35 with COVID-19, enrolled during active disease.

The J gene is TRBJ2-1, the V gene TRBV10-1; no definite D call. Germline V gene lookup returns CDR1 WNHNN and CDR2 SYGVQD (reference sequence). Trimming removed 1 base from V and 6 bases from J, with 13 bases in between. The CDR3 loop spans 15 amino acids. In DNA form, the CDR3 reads TGCGCCAGCAGTGAGTATGTTACAGTGCTCAATGAGCAGTTCTTC. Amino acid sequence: CASSEYVTVLNEQFF.

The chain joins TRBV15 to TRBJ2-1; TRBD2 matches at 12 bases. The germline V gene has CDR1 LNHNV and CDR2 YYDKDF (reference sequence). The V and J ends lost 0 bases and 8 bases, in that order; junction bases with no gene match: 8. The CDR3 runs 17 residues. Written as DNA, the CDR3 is TGTGCCACCAGCAGAGATCGAAGAACTAGCGGGAGGTATGAGCAGTTCTTC. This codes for CATSRDRRTSGRYEQFF.

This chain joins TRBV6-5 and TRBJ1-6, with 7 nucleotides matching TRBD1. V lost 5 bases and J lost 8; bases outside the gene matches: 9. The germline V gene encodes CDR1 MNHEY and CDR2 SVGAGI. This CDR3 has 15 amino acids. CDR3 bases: TGTGCCAGCAGTCCTACCGGGACAGCTTATTCACCCCTCCACTTT. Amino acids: CASSPTGTAYSPLHF.

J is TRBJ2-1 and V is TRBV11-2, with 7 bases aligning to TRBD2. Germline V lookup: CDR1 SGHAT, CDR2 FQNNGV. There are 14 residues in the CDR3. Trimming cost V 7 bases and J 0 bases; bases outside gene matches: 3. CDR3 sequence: CASTPGGSYNEQFF. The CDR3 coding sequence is TGTGCCAGCACCCCGGGGGGCTCCTACAATGAGCAGTTCTTC.

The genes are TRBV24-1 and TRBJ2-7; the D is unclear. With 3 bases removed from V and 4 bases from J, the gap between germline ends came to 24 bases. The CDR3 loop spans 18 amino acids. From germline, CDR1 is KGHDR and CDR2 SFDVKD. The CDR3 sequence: CATSDLTTMARRQYEQYF. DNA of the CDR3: TGTGCCACCAGTGATCTAACCACGATGGCTAGGCGGCAATACGAGCAGTACTTC.

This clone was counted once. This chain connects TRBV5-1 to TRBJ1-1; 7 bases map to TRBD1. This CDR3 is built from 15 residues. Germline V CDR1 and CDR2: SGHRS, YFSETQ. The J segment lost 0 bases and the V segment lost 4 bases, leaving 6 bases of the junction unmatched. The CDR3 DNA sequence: TGCGCCAGCAGCACCGGGACAGAATTGAACACTGAAGCTTTCTTT. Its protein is CASSTGTELNTEAFF.

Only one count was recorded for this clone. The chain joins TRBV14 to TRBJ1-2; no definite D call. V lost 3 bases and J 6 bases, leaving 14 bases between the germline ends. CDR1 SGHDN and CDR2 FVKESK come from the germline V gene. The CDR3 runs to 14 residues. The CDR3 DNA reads TGTGCCAGCAGCCACGTACTCACAGCTGATGGCTACACCTTC. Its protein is CASSHVLTADGYTF.

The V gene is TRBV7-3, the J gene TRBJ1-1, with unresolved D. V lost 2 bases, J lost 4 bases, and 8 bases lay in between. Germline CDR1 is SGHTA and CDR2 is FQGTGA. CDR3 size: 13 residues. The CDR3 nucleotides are TGTGCCAGCAGCTTAGAGGCCACCACTGAAGCTTTCTTT. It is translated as CASSLEATTEAFF.

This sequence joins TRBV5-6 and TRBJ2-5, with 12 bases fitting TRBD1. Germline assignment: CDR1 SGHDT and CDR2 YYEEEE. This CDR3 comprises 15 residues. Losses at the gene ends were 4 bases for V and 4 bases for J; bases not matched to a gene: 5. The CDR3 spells CASSGGQGAGETQYF. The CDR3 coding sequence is TGTGCCAGCAGCGGGGGACAGGGGGCAGGAGAGACCCAGTACTTC. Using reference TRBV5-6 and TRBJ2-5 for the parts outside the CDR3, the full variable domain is DAGVTQSPTHLIKTRGQQVTLRCSPKSGHDTVSWYQQALGQGPQFIFQYYEEEERQRGNFPDRFSGHQFPNYSSELNVNALLLGDSALYLCASSGGQGAGETQYFGPGTRLLVL.

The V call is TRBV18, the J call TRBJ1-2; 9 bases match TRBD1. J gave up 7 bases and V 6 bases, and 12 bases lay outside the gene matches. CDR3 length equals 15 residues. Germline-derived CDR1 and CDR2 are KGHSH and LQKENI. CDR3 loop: CASSRDRAEELGYTF. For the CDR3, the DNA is TGTGCCAGCTCCCGGGACAGGGCCGAGGAGCTTGGCTACACCTTC.

For the CDR3, the DNA is TGTGCCAGCAGCTCCTTAGTAAGTGAAGCTTTCTTT. It yields the protein CASSSLVSEAFF. The rearrangement links TRBV7-9 to TRBJ1-1; no clear D. Per the germline V gene, CDR1 is SEHNR and CDR2 is FQNEAQ (reference sequence). The CDR3 spans 12 residues. V dropped 4 bases and J dropped 7 bases, with 10 bases sitting between them.

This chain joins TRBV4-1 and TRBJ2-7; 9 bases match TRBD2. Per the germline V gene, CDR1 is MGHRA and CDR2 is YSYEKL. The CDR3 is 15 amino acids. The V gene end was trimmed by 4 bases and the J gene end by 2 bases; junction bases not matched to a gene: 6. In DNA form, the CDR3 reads TGCGCCAGCAGCCCTTTAGCGGGAGTACCCTACGAGCAGTACTTC. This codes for CASSPLAGVPYEQYF.

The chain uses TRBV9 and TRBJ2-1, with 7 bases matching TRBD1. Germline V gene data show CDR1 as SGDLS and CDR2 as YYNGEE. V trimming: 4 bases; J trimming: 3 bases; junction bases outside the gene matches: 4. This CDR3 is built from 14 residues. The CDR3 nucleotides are TGTGCCAGCAGCCTCCGACAGGGCTACAATGAGCAGTTCTTC. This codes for CASSLRQGYNEQFF.

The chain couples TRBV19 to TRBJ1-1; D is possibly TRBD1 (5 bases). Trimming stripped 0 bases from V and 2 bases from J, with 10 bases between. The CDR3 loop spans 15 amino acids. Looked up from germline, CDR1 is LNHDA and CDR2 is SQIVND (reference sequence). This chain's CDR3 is CASSIDQGVNTEAFF. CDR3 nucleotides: TGTGCCAGTAGTATAGATCAAGGGGTTAACACTGAAGCTTTCTTT.

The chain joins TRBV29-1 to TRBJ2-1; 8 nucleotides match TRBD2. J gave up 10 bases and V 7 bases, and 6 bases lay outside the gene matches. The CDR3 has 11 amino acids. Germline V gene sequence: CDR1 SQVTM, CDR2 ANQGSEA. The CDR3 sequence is CSGERGPEQFF. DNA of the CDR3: TGCAGCGGGGAGCGGGGGCCGGAGCAGTTCTTC.

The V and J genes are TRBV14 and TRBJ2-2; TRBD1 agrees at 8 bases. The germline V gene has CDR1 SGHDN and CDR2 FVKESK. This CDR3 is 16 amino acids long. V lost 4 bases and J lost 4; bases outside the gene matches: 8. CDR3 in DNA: TGTGCCAGCAGCCCATTGGACAGGGTTGTCACCGGGGAGCTGTTTTTT. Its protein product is CASSPLDRVVTGELFF. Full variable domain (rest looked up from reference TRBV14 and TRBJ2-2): EAGVTQFPSHSVIEKGQTVTLRCDPISGHDNLYWYRRVMGKEIKFLLHFVKESKQDESGMPNNRFLAERTGGTYSTLKVQPAELEDSGVYFCASSPLDRVVTGELFFGEGSRLTVL.

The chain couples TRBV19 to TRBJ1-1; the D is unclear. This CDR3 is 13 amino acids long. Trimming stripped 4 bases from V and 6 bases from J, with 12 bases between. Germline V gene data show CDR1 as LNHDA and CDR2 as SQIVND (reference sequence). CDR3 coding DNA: TGTGCCAGTAGTACGTTCGAGTCCTCTGAAGCTTTCTTT. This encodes CASSTFESSEAFF.

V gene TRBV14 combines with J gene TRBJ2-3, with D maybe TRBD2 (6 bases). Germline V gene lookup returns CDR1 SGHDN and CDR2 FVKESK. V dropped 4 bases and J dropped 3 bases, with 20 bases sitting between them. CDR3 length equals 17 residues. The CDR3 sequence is CASSRAWAGRWTDTQYF. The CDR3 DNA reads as TGTGCCAGCAGCCGGGCCTGGGCGGGACGATGGACAGATACGCAGTATTTT. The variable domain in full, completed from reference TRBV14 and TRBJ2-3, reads EAGVTQFPSHSVIEKGQTVTLRCDPISGHDNLYWYRRVMGKEIKFLLHFVKESKQDESGMPNNRFLAERTGGTYSTLKVQPAELEDSGVYFCASSRAWAGRWTDTQYFGPGTRLTVL.

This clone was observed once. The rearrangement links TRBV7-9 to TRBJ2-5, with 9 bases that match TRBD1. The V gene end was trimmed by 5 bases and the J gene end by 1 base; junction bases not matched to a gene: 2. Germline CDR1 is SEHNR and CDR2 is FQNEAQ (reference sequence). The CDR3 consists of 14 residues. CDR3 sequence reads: CASSRTGAQETQYF. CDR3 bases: TGTGCCAGCAGCCGGACAGGGGCCCAAGAGACCCAGTACTTC.

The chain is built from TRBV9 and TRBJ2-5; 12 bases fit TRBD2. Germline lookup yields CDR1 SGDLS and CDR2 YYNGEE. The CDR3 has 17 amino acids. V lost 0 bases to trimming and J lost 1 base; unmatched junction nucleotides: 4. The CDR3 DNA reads TGTGCCAGCAGCGTAGGCCTAGCGGGGGGGTCCCAAGAGACCCAGTACTTC. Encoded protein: CASSVGLAGGSQETQYF.

The chain's CDR3 is CASSLTSGSRTGELFF. In nucleotides, the CDR3 is TGCGCCAGCAGCTTAACTAGCGGGAGTAGAACCGGGGAGCTGTTTTTT. The chain recombines TRBV5-1 with TRBJ2-2; 11 bases match TRBD2. V dropped 2 bases and J dropped 5; count of bases not matched to a gene: 5. CDR1 and CDR2 from the germline V gene are SGHRS and YFSETQ. This CDR3 is 16 amino acids long.

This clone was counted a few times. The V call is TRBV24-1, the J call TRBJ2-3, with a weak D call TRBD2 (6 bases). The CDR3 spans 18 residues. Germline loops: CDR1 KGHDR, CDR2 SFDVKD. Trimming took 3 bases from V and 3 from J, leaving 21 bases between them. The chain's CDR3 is CATSDRRVAGKFTDTQYF. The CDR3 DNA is TGTGCCACCAGTGATCGAAGGGTGGCGGGAAAGTTTACAGATACGCAGTATTTT.

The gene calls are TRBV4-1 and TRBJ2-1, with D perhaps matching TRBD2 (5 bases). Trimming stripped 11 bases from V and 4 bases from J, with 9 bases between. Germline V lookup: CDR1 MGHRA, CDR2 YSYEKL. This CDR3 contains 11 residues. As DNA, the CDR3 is TGCGCCGCGGGTCGTTACAATGAGCAGTTCTTC. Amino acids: CAAGRYNEQFF.

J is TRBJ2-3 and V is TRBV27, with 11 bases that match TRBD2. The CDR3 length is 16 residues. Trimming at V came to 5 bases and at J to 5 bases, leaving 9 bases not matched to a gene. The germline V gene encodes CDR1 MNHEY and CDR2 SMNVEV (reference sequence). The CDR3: CASSPRLAGKVDTQYF. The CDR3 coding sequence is TGTGCCAGCAGTCCCAGACTAGCGGGGAAGGTAGATACGCAGTATTTT.

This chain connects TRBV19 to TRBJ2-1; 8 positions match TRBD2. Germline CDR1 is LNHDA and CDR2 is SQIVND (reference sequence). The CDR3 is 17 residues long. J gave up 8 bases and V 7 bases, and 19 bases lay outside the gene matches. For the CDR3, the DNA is TGTGCCAGTATAGGGACGGCGGGGGGCGTGTTTGGGGATGAGCAGTTCTTC. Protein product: CASIGTAGGVFGDEQFF. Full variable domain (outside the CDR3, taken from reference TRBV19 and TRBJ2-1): DGGITQSPKYLFRKEGQNVTLSCEQNLNHDAMYWYRQDPGQGLRLIYYSQIVNDFQKGDIAEGYSVSREKKESFPLTVTSAQKNPTAFYLCASIGTAGGVFGDEQFFGPGTRLTVL.

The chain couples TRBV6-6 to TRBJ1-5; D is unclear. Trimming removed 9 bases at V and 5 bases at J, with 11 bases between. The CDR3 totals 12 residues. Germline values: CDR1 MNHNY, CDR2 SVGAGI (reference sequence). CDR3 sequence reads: CASGRRDQPQHF. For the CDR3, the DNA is TGTGCCAGTGGGCGGAGGGATCAGCCCCAGCATTTT.

The CDR3 region is CASSWGGSAGEQFF. DNA of the CDR3: TGTGCCAGCAGTTGGGGAGGGTCTGCCGGGGAGCAGTTCTTC. The chain uses TRBV27 and TRBJ2-1; 7 bases fit TRBD2. From germline, CDR1 is MNHEY and CDR2 SMNVEV (reference sequence). CDR3 length equals 14 residues. After removal of 4 bases from V and 10 bases from J, the junction contained 10 bases not matched to a gene.